This T cell receptor (beta chain) was recovered during a study of T-cell memory formation after mild COVID-19. TCRdb reanalysed the 5' RACE reads using MiXCR and keeps one entry per CDR3 protein. The table has hundreds of thousands of distinct CDR3 sequences, around 13% seen once. This clonotype has only a few counts. This CDR3 contains 15 residues. With V trimmed by 4 bases and J by 5 bases, 6 bases remained unmatched. The germline CDR1 and CDR2 sequences are SGHVS and FNYEAQ. The receptor's source is a man between 18 and 35 years old who had mild COVID-19 (a few samples of this study predate the infection). Cell type and time point are not known. The genes are TRBV7-6 and TRBJ1-5; 9 bases match TRBD1. Sequenced material: PBMCs or a T cell subset sorted from them (not recorded which). The CDR3 nucleotides are TGTGCCAGCAGCTGGGGGACAGGGAAGTATCAGCCCCAGCATTTT. This translates into CASSWGTGKYQPQHF.